The present T cell receptor (beta chain) was sequenced within a study of control samples from healthy donors and cancer patients. The CDR3 spans 16 residues. V was cut by 0 bases and J by 2 bases, with 12 bases left in between. Germline CDR1 is SGHRS and CDR2 is YFSETQ. Profiling relied on immunoSEQ multiplex PCR, and the TCRdb table lists in-frame clones only, not all of them. Here the sample spans approximately 170,000 clones, roughly 88% being singletons. The clonotype was recovered from a woman aged 25 to 39 in good health. This chain connects TRBV5-1 to TRBJ2-1; D assignment may be TRBD1 or TRBD2 (5 bases each). The sample consisted of blood. This chain's CDR3 is CASSLAGQYAYNEQFF. The CDR3 nucleotides are TGCGCCAGCAGCTTGGCGGGGCAATACGCCTACAATGAGCAGTTCTTC.